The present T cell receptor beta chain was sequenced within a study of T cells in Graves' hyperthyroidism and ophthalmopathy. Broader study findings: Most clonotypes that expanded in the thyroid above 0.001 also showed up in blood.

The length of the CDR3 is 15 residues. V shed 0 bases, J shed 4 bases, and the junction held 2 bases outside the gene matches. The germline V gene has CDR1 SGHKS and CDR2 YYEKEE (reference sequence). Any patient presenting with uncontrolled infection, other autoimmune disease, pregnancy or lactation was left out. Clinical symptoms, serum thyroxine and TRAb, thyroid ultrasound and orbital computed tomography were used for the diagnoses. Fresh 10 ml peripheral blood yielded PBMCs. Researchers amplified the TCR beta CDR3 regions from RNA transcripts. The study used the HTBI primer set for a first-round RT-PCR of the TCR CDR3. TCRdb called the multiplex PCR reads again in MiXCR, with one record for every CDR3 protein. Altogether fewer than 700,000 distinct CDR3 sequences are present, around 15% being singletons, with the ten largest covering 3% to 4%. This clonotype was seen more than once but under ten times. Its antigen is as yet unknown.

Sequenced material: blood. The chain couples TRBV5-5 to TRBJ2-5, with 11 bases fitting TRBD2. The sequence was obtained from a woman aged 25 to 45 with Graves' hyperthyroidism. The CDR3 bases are TGTGCCAGCAGCTTGGCGCTAGCGGGAGGAGAGACCCAGTACTTC. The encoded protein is CASSLALAGGETQYF.